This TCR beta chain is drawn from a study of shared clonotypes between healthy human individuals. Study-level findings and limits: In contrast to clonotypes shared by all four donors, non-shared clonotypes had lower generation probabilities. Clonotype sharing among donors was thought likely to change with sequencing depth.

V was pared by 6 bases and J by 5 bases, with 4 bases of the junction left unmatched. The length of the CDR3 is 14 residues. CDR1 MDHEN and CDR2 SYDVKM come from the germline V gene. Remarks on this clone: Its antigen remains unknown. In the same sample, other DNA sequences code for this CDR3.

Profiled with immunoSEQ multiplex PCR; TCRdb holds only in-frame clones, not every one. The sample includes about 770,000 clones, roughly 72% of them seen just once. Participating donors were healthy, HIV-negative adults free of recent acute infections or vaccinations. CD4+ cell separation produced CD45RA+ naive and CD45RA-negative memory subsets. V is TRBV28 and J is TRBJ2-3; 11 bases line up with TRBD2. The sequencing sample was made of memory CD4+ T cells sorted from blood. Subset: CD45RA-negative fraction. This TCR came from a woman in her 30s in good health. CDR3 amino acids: CASRLAGGLDTQYF. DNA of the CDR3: TGTGCCAGCAGGTTAGCGGGAGGGCTAGATACGCAGTATTTT.